One and the same sample provided the 10 T cell receptor beta chains below, sequenced in a study of T cell clonality in common variable immunodeficiency. Only in-frame clones appear in the TCRdb table, and some are missing; sequencing was by immunoSEQ multiplex PCR. Altogether 30,000 to 35,000 clones were found in the sample, and no singletons occur. Overall study findings and caveats: Fewer deletions and N-nucleotide insertions were reportedly seen in common variable immunodeficiency TCR beta sequences.

Their antigens remain unidentified. Sequenced: peripheral blood mononuclear cells. These receptors all stem from a human donor with common variable immunodeficiency.

There are a few counts of this clone. The DNA read from the CDR3 is TGTGCCAGCAGCCTACAGACAGGGGCGCGAGGC. This codes for CASSLQTGARG. The entire CDR3 reads CASSLQTGARGYTF. The V gene is TRBV7-9, the J gene TRBJ1-2; TRBD1 matches at 8 bases. The read ends 3 residues shy of where the CDR3 ends; the end is completed using the germline J gene. The CDR3 is 14 residues long. CDR1 is SEHNR, CDR2 FQNEAQ, per germline (reference sequence). Drawing the rest from reference TRBV7-9 and TRBJ1-2, the complete variable domain is DTGVSQNPRHKITKRGQNVTFRCDPISEHNRLYWYRQTLGQGPEFLTYFQNEAQLEKSRLLSDRFSAERPKGSFSTLEIQRTEQGDSAMYLCASSLQTGARGYTFGSGTRLTVV.

A few counts support this clone. CDR3 DNA, as far as it was read: TGTGCCAGCAGCTCCCCCGACAGTAGCACAGATACG. Encoded protein: CASSSPDSSTDT. The whole CDR3 is CASSSPDSSTDTQYF. The chain employs TRBV7-3 and TRBJ2-3; maybe TRBD1 (5 bases). The DNA ends 3 residues before the CDR3 does, and the rest of the CDR3 is filled in from the germline J gene. Germline loops: CDR1 SGHTA, CDR2 FQGTGA. V was pared by 4 bases and J by 0 bases, with 11 bases between. The CDR3 is made up of 15 amino acids.

This clone was detected only a few times. The read comes to an end 3 residues before the CDR3 does, leaving the germline J gene to fill in the end. The chain couples TRBV6-1 to TRBJ2-7; 7 nucleotides line up with TRBD1. Per the germline V gene, CDR1 is MNHNS and CDR2 is SASEGT. This CDR3 contains 14 residues. V trimming: 4 bases; J trimming: 3 bases; junction bases outside the gene matches: 6. The CDR3 sequence: CASSVGDSRYEQYF. Incomplete CDR3 DNA: TGTGCCAGCAGTGTGGGGGACAGCCGCTACGAG.

This clone was seen at least ten times. Read coverage stops 3 residues before the CDR3 terminus; the germline J gene supplies the remainder. The chain employs TRBV20-1 and TRBJ2-1, with TRBD1 identical over 9 bases. This CDR3 contains 15 residues. Germline trimming cut 5 bases from V and 3 bases from J; bases unmatched to any gene: 8. CDR1 DFQATT and CDR2 SNEGSKA come from the germline V gene (reference sequence). CDR3 DNA, as far as it was read: TGCAGTGCTGCCGACCGGGACAGGGTCTACAATGAG. Amino acids: CSAADRDRVYNE. The CDR3 reads in full as CSAADRDRVYNEQFF.

Turning to this clone: The sequenced fragment ends 3 residues before the CDR3 boundary, so the rest is inferred from the germline J gene. V gene TRBV30 combines with J gene TRBJ1-5, with D possibly TRBD1 on 6 matching bases. CDR1 and CDR2 (germline): GTSNPN, SVGIG (reference sequence). This CDR3 has 13 residues. Trimming left V 5 bases short and J 2 bases short, with 10 bases between. The sequenced CDR3 bases are TGTGCCTGGGATGCAGGGGGCAATCAGCCC. It is translated as CAWDAGGNQP. The whole CDR3 protein reads CAWDAGGNQPQHF.

This clone was detected only a few times. The CDR3 extends 3 residues past the end of the read, so its final part is completed from the germline J gene. The rearrangement uses TRBV18 and TRBJ1-5; TRBD1 matches 8 bases. This CDR3 is 14 amino acids long. From germline, CDR1 is KGHSH and CDR2 LQKENI. J was trimmed by 4 bases and V by 3 bases; bases with no gene match: 2. The DNA read from the CDR3 is TGTGCCAGCTCACCGCAGGGGGCAAATCAGCCC. Translating gives CASSPQGANQP. The whole CDR3 reads CASSPQGANQPQHF.

This clone was recorded many times. The CDR3 end is not reached by the read, which stops 3 residues before it; the germline J gene fills it in. This chain joins TRBV28 and TRBJ2-7, with 7 bases aligning to TRBD2. This CDR3 spans 14 amino acids. Germline V gene sequence: CDR1 MDHEN, CDR2 SYDVKM. With V trimmed by 2 bases and J by 3 bases, 4 bases remained unmatched. The part of the CDR3 DNA that was read is TGTGCCAGCAGTTTAGGACTAGTTTACTACGAG. Protein sequence: CASSLGLVYYE. The CDR3, in full, reads CASSLGLVYYEQYF.

This clone was seen repeatedly, ten times or more. The CDR3 goes on 3 residues after the read ends, and that part is filled in from the germline J gene. The gene calls are TRBV29-1 and TRBJ2-3, with TRBD2 matching 12 bases. The CDR3 consists of 15 residues. Germline trimming cut 6 bases from V and 6 bases from J; bases unmatched to any gene: 10. Germline V gene data show CDR1 as SQVTM and CDR2 as ANQGSEA. The part of the CDR3 DNA that was read is TGCAGCGTCCGAGGGCTAGCGGGAGGGAGTGATACG. It yields the protein CSVRGLAGGSDT. The full CDR3 sequence reads CSVRGLAGGSDTQYF.

This clone was observed a handful of times. The read falls 3 residues short of the CDR3 end, and the missing part is taken from the germline J gene. The rearrangement joins TRBV19 to TRBJ2-7; D could derive from TRBD1 or TRBD2 (5 bases each). The CDR3 covers 14 residues. Trimming pared 1 base from V and 0 bases from J, leaving 7 bases between. Germline CDR1 is LNHDA and CDR2 is SQIVND (reference sequence). The DNA read from the CDR3 is TGTGCCAGTAGTATAGCAGGGAGCTCCTACGAG. This translates into CASSIAGSSYE. The full CDR3 is CASSIAGSSYEQYF.

This clone was found many times. Coverage ceases 3 residues before the CDR3 finishes, and the germline J gene fills in the end. The genes are TRBV19 and TRBJ1-2; D perhaps matches TRBD1 (5 bases). Germline CDR1 reads LNHDA; CDR2 reads SQIVND (reference sequence). The CDR3 sequence is 14 residues long. The V end was cut by 2 bases, the J end by 2 bases, with 9 bases between. CDR3 sequence reads: CASSIPTENYGYTF. The sequenced part of the CDR3 DNA is TGTGCCAGTAGTATACCGACAGAAAACTATGGC.